This T cell receptor (beta chain) was recovered during a study of tumor-infiltrating lymphocytes in primary liver carcinoma. The template, roughly 550 ng total RNA, yielded TCR beta cDNA made with a constant-region primer. ARM-PCR, slightly modified, supplied the TCR beta libraries through three nested multiplex PCR rounds. Via MiXCR, TCRdb re-called the multiplex PCR reads, giving one row per CDR3 protein. The table includes roughly 86,000 distinct CDR3 sequences, around 68% detected once. Notes on the study in general: Overlap in tumor-adjacent and tumor-blood pairs fell below that of tumor region pairs. Tumor specimens were characterized by a significantly higher top-250-clone fraction than blood (p = 0.039).

For each extraction, RNA and DNA were obtained together from around 18-30 mg of unsorted bulk tissue. Donors underwent surgery for histopathologically diagnosed primary liver carcinoma. Chronic HBV infection was present, with no prior treatment. The sample holds many counts of this clonotype. Antigen: not known. The TCR sequence derives from a man aged 40-49 years with primary liver carcinoma and hepatitis B virus infection. The source material was tumor-adjacent normal liver tissue.

The CDR3 is CAWSVEPLPTGELFF. CDR3 coding DNA: TGTGCCTGGAGTGTGGAACCTCTCCCCACCGGGGAGCTGTTTTTT. V usage is TRBV30 and J usage is TRBJ2-2; D unresolved. The germline V gene has CDR1 GTSNPN and CDR2 SVGIG (reference sequence). CDR3 length equals 15 residues. Trimming shortened V by 0 bases and J by 4 bases, and 12 bases separated the two germline ends. Filled out from reference TRBV30 and TRBJ2-2, the complete variable domain reads SQTIHQWPATLVQPVGSPLSLECTVEGTSNPNLYWYRQAAGRGLQLLFYSVGIGQISSEVPQNLSASRPQDRQFILSSKKLLLSDSGFYLCAWSVEPLPTGELFFGEGSRLTVL.